The following is a TCR beta chain sequence with its context. Here immunoSEQ multiplex PCR was the method, and the copy in TCRdb shows in-frame clones only, minus some. The sample holds 66,000 or so clones, roughly 84% seen once. The data belong to a study of T cell responses to AZD1222 COVID-19 vaccine. Whole-study context: Some second doses came at about 4 weeks and others at about 12 weeks; these were pooled.

Germline CDR1 and CDR2: LNHDA and SQIVND (reference sequence). The CDR3 runs 14 residues. Trimming shortened V by 3 bases and J by 5 bases, and 13 bases separated the two germline ends. The chain is built from TRBV19 and TRBJ1-1, with TRBD1 as a possible D gene (5 bases). The receptor was isolated from an adult in good health. The sequencing used peripheral blood, collected on day 0 of AZD1222 vaccination. The CDR3 nucleotides read TGTGCCAGTAGTATTCCAGGGACGCGGACTGAAGCTTTCTTT. This translates into CASSIPGTRTEAFF.